This T cell receptor (beta chain) appears in the sequencing data of a study of PD-L1 blockade in urothelial cancer (dated by TCRdb to 2017 to 2019). Some background on the complete study: Every patient began therapy in 2014 and was given atezolizumab 1,200 mg intravenously every 3 weeks. About 90% of the roughly 29 patients were identified as males with urothelial cancer of bladder origin, and a prior smoking history was reported by 18 of 29 patients. An ECOG performance status of 0 or 1 was recorded for the patients, and 0 to 3 prior chemotherapy regimens had been received by the patients. Blood samples were analyzed 3 weeks after the start of treatment (second dose) and 6 weeks after the start of treatment. A median of 141,255 T cells and approximately 83,000 unique TCRs was obtained from blood samples, and a median clonality of roughly 0.074 was observed. The study was an exploratory multi-omic analysis of somatic, immune and clinical correlates of response to PD-L1 blockade with atezolizumab in urothelial cancer. Pretreatment tumor samples, along with matched peripheral blood serially collected before and after atezolizumab treatment, were subjected to TCR sequencing. Progression-free survival longer than 6 months counted as durable clinical benefit, and TCR features were additionally tested against both progression-free and overall survival. Whole exome sequencing and RNA sequencing of pretreatment tumors were performed alongside TCR sequencing in the same patients. Durable clinical benefit was achieved by nine patients and was not achieved by 20 patients. Over 28 patients had pretreatment blood TCR-seq, roughly 24 had at least one posttreatment blood collection, and roughly 24 had tumor TCR-seq. On the study overall, not on this receptor specifically: Among patients with durable benefit, tumor-associated TCR clones showed greater expansion in peripheral blood 3 weeks after treatment started (n of about 20, p = 0.022). A pretreatment peripheral blood TCR clonality below the median was linked to improved progression-free and overall survival. Because the sample size was small (n of about 30) and many exploratory analyses were performed, the results are intended to be hypothesis-generating.

On this clone: Its binding antigen is unknown. The record has no base qualities; no much larger clone is one base away.

The sample's time point label, in plain terms: peripheral blood 6 weeks after treatment start. A cohort of 25 to 30 patients with locally advanced or metastatic urothelial carcinoma, treated at Memorial Sloan Kettering on a trial protocol, was included. Peripheral blood mononuclear cells were collected pretreatment and during treatment, with between 1 and 8 total time points per patient. The Qiagen DNeasy Blood extraction kit was used to purify genomic DNA from total PBMCs and from tumor samples. PBMCs were collected pretreatment and during treatment and were isolated and stored as previously described. To estimate absolute template abundance from read counts, synthetic TCR analog templates were spiked into each PCR. Using the immunoSEQ assay, TCRbeta CDR3 regions were amplified from genomic DNA with bias-controlled V and J gene primers. Sequencing of rearranged TCRbeta segments was performed at approximately 20X coverage. Concerning the study's data processing: Clustering was used to correct sequencing errors, and CDR3s were annotated against IMGT so that V, D and J genes could be assigned. Out-of-frame and stop-codon sequences were excluded, and only productive TCRbeta rearrangements were used in downstream analyses. Clonality was calculated as one minus the Shannon entropy normalized by the log of the number of unique productive sequences. Clones differing between time points or between blood and tumor were identified using Fisher's exact test with Benjamini-Hochberg correction, with an adjusted p below 0.01 applied as the threshold. The table comes from immuneACCESS by way of TCRdb, which keeps in-frame sequences with V and J called. Part of the clones is missing from these tables; in studies checked, under half for an unresolved V gene and the rest for unknown reasons. V and J calls and clone size come straight from that table; D and trimming were deduced from the DNA. For this sample there are 95,000 to 130,000 clones; around 88% appear just once. The ten most abundant clones make up more than 1.5% of the sample.

Ends trimmed: V by 10 bases, J by 0 bases; bases unmatched to a gene: 9. Per the germline V gene, MNHEY is the CDR1 and SVGAGI is the CDR2. Including cysteine and phenylalanine, the CDR3 has 15 amino acids. CDR3 DNA is the only sequence kept; it has 45 bases, read in frame from the first base. The rearrangement combines TRBV6-5 with TRBJ2-1; 7 bases in the junction line up with TRBD2. The specimen was PBMCs, collected around atezolizumab (anti-PD-L1) treatment. This TCR came from a man in his sixties with urothelial cancer. The CDR3 region: CATLPSGSSYNEQFF. At the DNA level, the sequence is TGTGCCACCCTACCTAGCGGCAGCTCCTACAATGAGCAGTTCTTC.